This is a list of T cell receptor beta chains from one sample in a study of blood T cells in healthy people across ages. From the 5' RACE reads, TCRdb called clonotypes with MiXCR, one entry per CDR3 protein. The sample gives 1.5 million to 2 million distinct CDR3 sequences, 49% of which show up once; less than 2.5% is in the top ten. The sequencing sample was made of blood. The receptors come from a woman in her thirties or forties in good health. Each CDR3 is given with its conserved first and last residue. Each record gives: V gene, clone size, D gene, J gene, CDR3 protein, CDR3 DNA. The D gene is left open where the match is weak. Size tells how often a clone was seen (once, few, many) or the class of an expanded clone, and some rows leave it out.

TRBV6-6	few	-	TRBJ2-7	CASSPRDISYEQYF	TGTGCCAGCAGTCCCCGGGACATATCCTACGAGCAGTACTTC
TRBV20-1	-	TRBD2	TRBJ2-3	CSASLLAGVTDTQYF	TGCAGTGCTTCCCTACTAGCGGGGGTCACAGATACGCAGTATTTT
TRBV4-1	few	-	TRBJ1-2	CASSQDLGIAPFSGVNGYTF	TGCGCCAGCAGCCAAGATTTAGGTATAGCCCCGTTTTCAGGGGTCAATGGCTACACCTTC
TRBV15	-	TRBD1	TRBJ2-5	CATSRGVRGLVKTQYF	TGTGCCACCAGCAGAGGGGTCAGGGGGCTGGTAAAGACCCAGTACTTC
TRBV20-1	-	TRBD1	TRBJ1-4	CSARLRGQGEKLFF	TGCAGTGCTAGATTAAGGGGGCAGGGCGAAAAACTGTTTTTT
TRBV9	few	TRBD2	TRBJ2-1	CASSVRGGGYNEQFF	TGTGCCAGCAGCGTACGGGGGGGAGGTTACAATGAGCAGTTCTTC
TRBV7-2	-	TRBD1	TRBJ2-1	CASSPQGRFSNEQFF	TGTGCCAGCAGCCCACAGGGGCGGTTTAGCAATGAGCAGTTCTTC
TRBV6-5	-	-	TRBJ1-5	CASSTGGGPQHF	TGTGCCAGCAGCACGGGGGGAGGGCCCCAGCATTTT
TRBV12-3/TRBV12-4	-	TRBD1	TRBJ2-3	CASTIGTASDTQYF	TGTGCCAGCACCATAGGGACAGCCTCAGATACGCAGTATTTT
TRBV5-1	few	-	TRBJ2-6	CASRYAGSGANVLTF	TGCGCCAGCAGATACGCGGGGAGTGGGGCCAACGTCCTGACTTTC
TRBV18	-	TRBD1	TRBJ1-5	CASSPGTGRGQPQHF	TGTGCCAGCTCACCGGGGACAGGGCGAGGGCAGCCCCAGCATTTT
TRBV9	few	-	TRBJ2-1	CASSTRTRSSYNEQFF	TGTGCCAGCAGCACCCGGACTCGGAGCTCCTACAATGAGCAGTTCTTC
TRBV7-2	few	-	TRBJ1-6	CASSISSPLHF	TGTGCCAGCAGCATCTCGTCACCCCTCCACTTT
TRBV5-6	-	-	TRBJ1-4	CASSFGSGGEKLFF	TGTGCCAGCAGCTTCGGTTCCGGAGGTGAAAAACTGTTTTTT
TRBV3-1	-	-	TRBJ1-6	CASNFDRRHSPLHF	TGTGCCAGCAACTTTGACAGGAGACATTCACCCCTCCACTTT
TRBV20-1	-	TRBD2	TRBJ2-1	CSVPRSGFSNEQFF	TGCAGTGTCCCACGTAGCGGGTTCTCCAATGAGCAGTTCTTC
TRBV7-2	-	-	TRBJ2-5	CASSFVASRQETQYF	TGTGCCAGCAGCTTTGTAGCGTCGCGGCAAGAGACCCAGTACTTC
TRBV28	-	TRBD2	TRBJ2-5	CASSLLAGGPKKETQYF	TGTGCCAGCAGTTTGTTAGCGGGGGGACCAAAGAAAGAGACCCAGTACTTC
TRBV4-3	-	-	TRBJ2-1	CASSQGGFPEQFF	TGCGCCAGCAGCCAAGGAGGTTTCCCTGAGCAGTTCTTC
TRBV7-2	-	-	TRBJ2-3	CTSRKGTYSSDTQYF	TGTACCAGCAGAAAAGGGACATATTCTTCAGATACGCAGTATTTT
TRBV7-2	many	-	TRBJ2-4	CASSLGFLKLAKNIQYF	TGTGCCAGCAGCTTAGGTTTCCTGAAGTTAGCCAAAAACATTCAGTACTTC
TRBV5-5	few	-	TRBJ1-2	CASSDWTAYGYTF	TGTGCCAGCAGTGATTGGACAGCCTATGGCTACACCTTC
TRBV20-1	few	TRBD1	TRBJ1-5	CSTRDNRGRQPQHF	TGCAGTACTAGAGATAACAGGGGGCGTCAGCCCCAGCATTTT
TRBV12-3/TRBV12-4	few	-	TRBJ2-3	CAVLRGGTDTQYF	TGTGCCGTCCTCAGGGGAGGCACAGATACGCAGTATTTT
TRBV7-9	-	-	TRBJ1-4	CASSLPGVNEKLFF	TGTGCCAGCAGCCTTCCAGGGGTTAATGAAAAACTGTTTTTT